What follows describes a single TCR beta chain. The CDR3 contains 14 residues. V shed 2 bases and J shed 4 bases, with 12 bases lying between them. CDR1 is SGHDT, CDR2 YYEEEE, per germline. Source study methods: Amplification of reference gene primers was used by the study to estimate nucleated cell counts. Assay: immunoSEQ multiplex PCR; the TCRdb copy retains only in-frame clones and omits some. D and trimming were read from the DNA, whereas the V and J calls and clone size are those reported in that table. The table lists 200,000 to 250,000 clones, under 90% of them singletons. These data belong to a study of blood T cell repertoires in COVID-19. Study-level background: Samples came from the United States, Italy and Spain, spanning acute and convalescent COVID-19. T cells, B-cell-depleted T cells, or PBMCs provided the cDNA or gDNA that served as material.

This sequence was found in an older woman who had recovered from COVID-19. Sequencing was done on a sample of peripheral blood. The chain couples TRBV5-6 to TRBJ1-2; unclear D gene. CDR3 sequence reads: CASSLARGAYGYTF. In nucleotides, the CDR3 is TGTGCCAGCAGCTTAGCTCGCGGAGCCTATGGCTACACCTTC.